The 16 T cell receptor beta chains below all came from one sample that was sequenced in a study of CD8+ T cells in alopecia areata. Extraction of RNA preceded its reverse transcription into cDNA, which served as the sequencing template. Clones were read by immunoSEQ multiplex PCR, and TCRdb kept only the in-frame ones, dropping some. The sample contains under 350,000 clones, 55% to 70% of which appear only once. The treatment was: oral pan-JAK inhibitor, 5-10 mg twice daily. The sample here was CD4+ T cells sorted from blood, taken at week 24, from a patient treated with tofacitinib. These receptors originate from a human donor with alopecia areata.

This clone has only a few counts. The chain uses TRBV4-2 and TRBJ1-5; D not certain. The CDR3 spans 13 residues. Germline CDR1 is LGHNA and CDR2 is YNFKEQ. V gave up 1 base and J gave up 3 bases, with 4 bases separating them. CDR3 in amino acids: CASSQGVNQPQHF. CDR3 DNA: TGTGCCAGCAGCCAAGGGGTCAATCAGCCCCAGCATTTT.

The chain uses TRBV9 and TRBJ2-2, with 10 bases fitting TRBD2. Per germline, CDR1 SGDLS and CDR2 YYNGEE. After removal of 0 bases from V and 8 bases from J, the junction contained 1 base not matched to a gene. The CDR3 consists of 14 residues. This chain's CDR3 is CASSVGTSGGELFF. CDR3 sequence (DNA): TGTGCCAGCAGCGTAGGGACTAGCGGAGGGGAGCTGTTTTTT. The complete variable domain, with remaining parts taken from reference TRBV9 and TRBJ2-2, reads DSGVTQTPKHLITATGQRVTLRCSPRSGDLSVYWYQQSLDQGLQFLIQYYNGEERAKGNILERFSAQQFPDLHSELNLSSLELGDSALYFCASSVGTSGGELFFGEGSRLTVL.

The chain combines TRBV27 with TRBJ2-7, with D unclear. Germline assignment: CDR1 MNHEY and CDR2 SMNVEV (reference sequence). With 2 bases removed from V and 3 bases from J, the gap between germline ends came to 8 bases. The CDR3 has 13 residues. Written as DNA, the CDR3 is TGTGCCAGCAGTTTAAGGGCTAGCTACGAGCAGTACTTC. As protein: CASSLRASYEQYF.

CDR3 bases: TGCGCCAGCAGCAGAGGCGGTCTATCTGGGGCCAACGTCCTGACTTTC. It translates to CASSRGGLSGANVLTF. This sequence joins TRBV5-1 and TRBJ2-6; no firm D call. CDR1 and CDR2 from the germline V gene are SGHRS and YFSETQ. CDR3 length equals 16 residues. Trimming removed 4 bases from V and 1 base from J, with 12 bases in between. The full variable domain, rest sourced from reference TRBV5-1 and TRBJ2-6, is KAGVTQTPRYLIKTRGQQVTLSCSPISGHRSVSWYQQTPGQGLQFLFEYFSETQRNKGNFPGRFSGRQFSNSRSEMNVSTLELGDSALYLCASSRGGLSGANVLTFGAGSRLTVL.

The chain uses TRBV6-5 and TRBJ2-1, with 8 nucleotides matching TRBD1. The CDR3 loop spans 14 amino acids. CDR1 and CDR2 from the germline V gene are MNHEY and SVGAGI. V was clipped by 4 bases and J by 4 bases; unmatched bases: 3. CDR3 amino acids: CASSSGTGYNEQFF. For the CDR3, the DNA is TGTGCCAGCAGTTCCGGGACAGGTTACAATGAGCAGTTCTTC.

The chain recombines TRBV5-4 with TRBJ2-7; D unclear. Per the germline V gene, CDR1 is SGHNT and CDR2 is YYREEE (reference sequence). Trimming stripped 2 bases from V and 6 bases from J, with 6 bases between. The CDR3 covers 11 residues. The CDR3 DNA reads TGTGCCAGCAGCTTAGGGCGCGAGCAGTACTTC. It specifies CASSLGREQYF.

This clone was observed a handful of times. The chain has TRBV19 and TRBJ1-5, with D perhaps matching TRBD1 (6 bases). The germline CDR1 and CDR2 sequences are LNHDA and SQIVND (reference sequence). Trimming took off 4 bases at V and 4 bases at J, with 14 bases between the two ends. The CDR3 covers 15 residues. The CDR3 DNA follows: TGTGCCAGTAGTAGGGGGCAGGGAGAGAATCAGCCCCAGCATTTT. Amino acids: CASSRGQGENQPQHF.

This clone was counted only a few times. The V gene is TRBV2, the J gene TRBJ2-1, with TRBD2 matching over 9 bases. The CDR3 contains 15 residues. The germline CDR1 and CDR2 sequences are SNHLY and FYNNEI. The V segment lost 6 bases and the J segment 8 bases; nucleotides outside the gene matches: 11. CDR3 sequence reads: CASSPSSGGYHEQFF. The CDR3 bases are TGTGCCAGCAGCCCCTCAAGCGGGGGGTACCATGAGCAGTTCTTC.

The chain carries TRBV18 and TRBJ2-5; D may be TRBD1 or TRBD2 (5 bases each). The length of the CDR3 is 15 residues. V was cut by 6 bases and J by 3 bases, with 17 bases left in between. Germline loops: CDR1 KGHSH, CDR2 LQKENI. CDR3 nucleotides: TGTGCCAGCTCCCCCCCGGGGCCAGTCGAAGAGACCCAGTACTTC. It is translated as CASSPPGPVEETQYF.

This chain joins TRBV29-1 and TRBJ2-7; 7 bases fit TRBD2. CDR1 is SQVTM and CDR2 is ANQGSEA in the germline V gene. The CDR3 is made up of 13 amino acids. Trimming at V came to 7 bases and at J to 5 bases, leaving 11 bases not matched to a gene. The CDR3 is CSAGRAGNHEQYF. CDR3 coding DNA: TGCAGCGCGGGGCGAGCGGGGAACCACGAGCAGTACTTC.

This clone came up once. The chain has TRBV5-1 and TRBJ1-4; D might be TRBD1 (5 bases). The CDR3 loop spans 14 amino acids. Germline V CDR1 and CDR2: SGHRS, YFSETQ. Trimming took 5 bases from V and 6 from J, leaving 14 bases between them. In DNA, the CDR3 is TGCGCCAGCAGACCCGGGACCGGGCATGAAAAACTGTTTTTT. Amino acids: CASRPGTGHEKLFF.

The J gene is TRBJ2-7, the V gene TRBV5-4; D is possibly TRBD2 (6 bases). The V and J ends lost 1 base and 5 bases respectively, with 13 bases between them. Germline V gene data show CDR1 as SGHNT and CDR2 as YYREEE (reference sequence). The CDR3 is 14 residues long. This CDR3 reads CASSLLRETNEQYF. The CDR3 DNA reads TGTGCCAGCAGCTTGCTCCGGGAGACTAACGAGCAGTACTTC.

The J gene is TRBJ1-1, the V gene TRBV30; the D gene is possibly TRBD1 (5 bases). This CDR3 comprises 15 residues. Germline values: CDR1 GTSNPN, CDR2 SVGIG (reference sequence). V gave up 1 base and J gave up 11 bases, with 23 bases separating them. CDR3 in amino acids: CAWSATGTALDRAFF. As DNA, the CDR3 is TGTGCCTGGAGTGCTACCGGGACGGCTTTAGATAGGGCTTTCTTT.

V gene TRBV28 combines with J gene TRBJ2-5; D possibly corresponds to TRBD2 (5 bases). There are 16 residues in the CDR3. Germline V CDR1 and CDR2: MDHEN, SYDVKM. Trimming left V 5 bases short and J 6 bases short, with 22 bases between. CDR3 protein: CASSPPPGFSGKTQYF. CDR3 in DNA: TGTGCCAGCAGTCCGCCTCCGGGGTTTTCGGGGAAGACCCAGTACTTC.

As regards this clone: This may be a read error, as it is one base from a much larger clone. V usage is TRBV11-2 and J usage is TRBJ2-5; D is ambiguous. The CDR3 spans 11 residues. In germline, CDR1 is SGHAT, CDR2 FQNNGV. Trimming pared 5 bases from V and 0 bases from J, leaving 1 base between. Written as DNA, the CDR3 is TGTGCCAGCAGCAACCAAGAGACCCAGTACTTC. The encoded protein is CASSNQETQYF.

The V gene is TRBV27, the J gene TRBJ1-4; tentative D call: TRBD1 (6 bases). CDR1 is MNHEY and CDR2 is SMNVEV in the germline V gene (reference sequence). V lost 0 bases, J lost 7 bases, and 15 bases lay in between. This CDR3 comprises 16 residues. The CDR3 is CASSLSIRGHGEKLFF. The CDR3 nucleotides are TGTGCCAGCAGTTTATCGATCCGGGGGCATGGTGAAAAACTGTTTTTT.